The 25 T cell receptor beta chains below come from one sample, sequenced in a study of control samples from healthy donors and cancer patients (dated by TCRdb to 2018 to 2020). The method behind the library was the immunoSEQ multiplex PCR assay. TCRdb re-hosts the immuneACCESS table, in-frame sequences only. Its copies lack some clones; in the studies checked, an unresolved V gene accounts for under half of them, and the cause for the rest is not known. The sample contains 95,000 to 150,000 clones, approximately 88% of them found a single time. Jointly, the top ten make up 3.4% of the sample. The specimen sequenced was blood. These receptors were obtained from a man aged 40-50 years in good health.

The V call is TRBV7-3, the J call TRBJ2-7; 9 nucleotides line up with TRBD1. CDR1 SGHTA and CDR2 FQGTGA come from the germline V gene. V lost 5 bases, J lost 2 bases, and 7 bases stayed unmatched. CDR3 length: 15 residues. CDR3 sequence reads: CASSQGGTGTYEQYF. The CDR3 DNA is TGTGCCAGCAGCCAAGGTGGGACAGGGACCTACGAGCAGTACTTC. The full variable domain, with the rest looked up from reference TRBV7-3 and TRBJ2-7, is GAGVSQTPSNKVTEKGKYVELRCDPISGHTALYWYRQSLGQGPEFLIYFQGTGAADDSGLPNDRFFAVRPEGSVSTLKIQRTERGDSAVYLCASSQGGTGTYEQYFGPGTRLTVT.

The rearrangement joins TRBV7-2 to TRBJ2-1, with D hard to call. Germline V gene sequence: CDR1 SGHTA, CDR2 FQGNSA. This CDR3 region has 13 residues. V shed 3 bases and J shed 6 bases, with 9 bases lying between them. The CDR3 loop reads CASSFTPGNEQFF. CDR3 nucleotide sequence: TGTGCCAGCAGCTTCACCCCCGGCAATGAGCAGTTCTTC.

The CDR3 sequence is CASSSRGSSTDTQYF. In DNA, the CDR3 is TGTGCCAGCAGTTCTCGGGGGTCTAGCACAGATACGCAGTATTTT. The chain carries TRBV6-2 or TRBV6-3 and TRBJ2-3; tentative D call: TRBD2 (6 bases). The CDR3 runs 15 residues. The germline V and J ends were trimmed by 4 bases and 0 bases, with 11 bases remaining between them. The germline gives CDR1 MNHEY, CDR2 SVGEGT.

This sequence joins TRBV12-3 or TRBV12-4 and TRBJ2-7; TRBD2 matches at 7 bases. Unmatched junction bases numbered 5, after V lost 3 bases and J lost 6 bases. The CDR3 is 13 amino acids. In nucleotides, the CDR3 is TGTGCCAGCAGTTTTGGGAGGGGCTCCGAGCAGTACTTC. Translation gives CASSFGRGSEQYF.

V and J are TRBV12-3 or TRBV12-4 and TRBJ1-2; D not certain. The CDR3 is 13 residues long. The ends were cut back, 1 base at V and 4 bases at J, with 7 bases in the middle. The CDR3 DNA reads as TGTGCCAGCAGTTTAGAGGTCAGCTATGGCTACACCTTC. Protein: CASSLEVSYGYTF.

As DNA, the CDR3 is TGTGCCAGCAGCTTGGGACTAGCGGGGGGCGATACGCAGTATTTT. It specifies CASSLGLAGGDTQYF. The gene calls are TRBV5-4 and TRBJ2-3, with 13 nucleotides matching TRBD2. The CDR3 length is 15 residues. V lost 0 bases, J lost 6 bases, and 1 base stayed unmatched. Germline CDR1 SGHNT, CDR2 YYREEE (reference sequence).

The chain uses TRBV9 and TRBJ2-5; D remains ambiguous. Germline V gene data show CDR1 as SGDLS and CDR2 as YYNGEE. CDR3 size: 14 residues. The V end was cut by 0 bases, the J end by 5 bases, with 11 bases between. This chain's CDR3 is CASSVDRSWETQYF. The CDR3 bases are TGTGCCAGCAGCGTAGATAGGTCTTGGGAGACCCAGTACTTC.

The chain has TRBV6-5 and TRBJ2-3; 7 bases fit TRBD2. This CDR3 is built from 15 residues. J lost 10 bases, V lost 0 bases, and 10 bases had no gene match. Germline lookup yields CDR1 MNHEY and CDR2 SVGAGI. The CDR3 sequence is CASSYSGGTRTSQYF. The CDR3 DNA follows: TGTGCCAGCAGTTACTCGGGGGGGACCCGAACATCGCAGTATTTT.

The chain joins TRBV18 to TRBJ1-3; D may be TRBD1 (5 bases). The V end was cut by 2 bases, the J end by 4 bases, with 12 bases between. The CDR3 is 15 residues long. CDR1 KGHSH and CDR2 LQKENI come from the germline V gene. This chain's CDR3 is CASSPITGGGNTIYF. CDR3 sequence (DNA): TGTGCCAGCTCACCAATAACAGGCGGAGGAAACACCATATATTTT.

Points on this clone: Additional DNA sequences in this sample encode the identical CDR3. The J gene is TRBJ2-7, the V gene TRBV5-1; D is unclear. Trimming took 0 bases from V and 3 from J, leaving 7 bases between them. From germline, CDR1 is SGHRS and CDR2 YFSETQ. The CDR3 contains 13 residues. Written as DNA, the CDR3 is TGCGCCAGCAGCTTGGACGGCCGCTACGAGCAGTACTTC. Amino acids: CASSLDGRYEQYF.

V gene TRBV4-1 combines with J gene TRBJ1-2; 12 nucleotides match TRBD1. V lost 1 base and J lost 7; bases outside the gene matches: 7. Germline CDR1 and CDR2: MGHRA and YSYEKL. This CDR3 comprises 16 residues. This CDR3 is CASSQGGQGAGRGYTF. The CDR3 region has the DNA TGCGCCAGCAGCCAAGGGGGACAGGGGGCGGGTCGTGGCTACACCTTC.

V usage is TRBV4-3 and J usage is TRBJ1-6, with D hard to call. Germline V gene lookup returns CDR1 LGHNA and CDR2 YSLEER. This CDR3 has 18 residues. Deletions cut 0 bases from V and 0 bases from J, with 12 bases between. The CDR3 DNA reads TGCGCCAGCAGCCAAGATCGGCAACGACACTCCTATAATTCACCCCTCCACTTT. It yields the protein CASSQDRQRHSYNSPLHF.

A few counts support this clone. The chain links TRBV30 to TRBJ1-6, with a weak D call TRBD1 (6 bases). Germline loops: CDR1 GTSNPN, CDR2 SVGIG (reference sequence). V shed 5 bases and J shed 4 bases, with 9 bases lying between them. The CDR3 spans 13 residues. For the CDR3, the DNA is TGTGCCTGGGCACAGGGTTATAATTCACCCCTCCACTTT. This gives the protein CAWAQGYNSPLHF.

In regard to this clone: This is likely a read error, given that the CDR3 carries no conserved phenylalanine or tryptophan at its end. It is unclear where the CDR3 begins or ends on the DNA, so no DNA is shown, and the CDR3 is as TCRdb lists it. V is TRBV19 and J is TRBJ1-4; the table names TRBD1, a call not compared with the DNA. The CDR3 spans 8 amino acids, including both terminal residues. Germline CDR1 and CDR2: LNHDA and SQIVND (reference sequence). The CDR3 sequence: CARYRGPS.

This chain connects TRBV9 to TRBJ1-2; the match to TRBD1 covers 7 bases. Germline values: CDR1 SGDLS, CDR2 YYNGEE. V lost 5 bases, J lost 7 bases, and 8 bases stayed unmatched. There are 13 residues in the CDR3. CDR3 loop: CASSLTGSAGYTF. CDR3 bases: TGTGCCAGCAGTCTGACAGGGTCGGCTGGCTACACCTTC.

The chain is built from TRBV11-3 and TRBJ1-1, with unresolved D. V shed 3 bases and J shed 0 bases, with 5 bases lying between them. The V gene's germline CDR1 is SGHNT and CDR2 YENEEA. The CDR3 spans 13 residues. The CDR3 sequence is CASSFGLNTEAFF. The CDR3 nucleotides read TGTGCCAGCAGCTTTGGCCTGAACACTGAAGCTTTCTTT.

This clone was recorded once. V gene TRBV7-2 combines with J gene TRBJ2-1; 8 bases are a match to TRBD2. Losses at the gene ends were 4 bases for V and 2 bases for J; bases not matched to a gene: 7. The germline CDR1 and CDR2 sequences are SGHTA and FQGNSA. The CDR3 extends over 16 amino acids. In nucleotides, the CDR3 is TGTGCCAGCAGCTCTTCGCTAGCGGGCCCCTACAATGAGCAGTTCTTC. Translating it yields CASSSSLAGPYNEQFF.

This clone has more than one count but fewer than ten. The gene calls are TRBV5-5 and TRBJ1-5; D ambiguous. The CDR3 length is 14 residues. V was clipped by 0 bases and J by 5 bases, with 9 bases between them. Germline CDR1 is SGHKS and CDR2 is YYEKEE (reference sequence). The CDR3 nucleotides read TGTGCCAGCAGCTTGGCCTCTTCAGATCAGCCCCAGCATTTT. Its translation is CASSLASSDQPQHF.

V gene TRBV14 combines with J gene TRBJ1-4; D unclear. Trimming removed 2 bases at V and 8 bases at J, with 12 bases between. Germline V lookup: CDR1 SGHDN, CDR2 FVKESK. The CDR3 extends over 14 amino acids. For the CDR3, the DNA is TGTGCCAGCAGCCAAACCGGTTTTGACGAAAAACTGTTTTTT. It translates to CASSQTGFDEKLFF.

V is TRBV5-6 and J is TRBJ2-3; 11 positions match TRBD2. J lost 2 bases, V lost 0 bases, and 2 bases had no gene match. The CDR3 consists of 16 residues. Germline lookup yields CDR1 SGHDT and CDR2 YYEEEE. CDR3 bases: TGTGCCAGCAGCTTGGCACTAGCGGGGGCCACAGATACGCAGTATTTT. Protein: CASSLALAGATDTQYF.

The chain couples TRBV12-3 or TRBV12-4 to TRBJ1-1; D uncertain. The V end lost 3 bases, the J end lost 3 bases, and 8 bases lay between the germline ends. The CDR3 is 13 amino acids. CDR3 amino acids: CASSFFPHTEAFF. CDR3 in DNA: TGTGCCAGCAGTTTTTTTCCTCACACTGAAGCTTTCTTT.

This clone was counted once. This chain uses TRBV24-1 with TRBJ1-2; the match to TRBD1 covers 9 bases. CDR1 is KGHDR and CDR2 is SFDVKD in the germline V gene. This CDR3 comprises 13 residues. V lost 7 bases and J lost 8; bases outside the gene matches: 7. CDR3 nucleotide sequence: TGTGCCACCAGCCCGGGACAGGGAACGGGCTACACCTTC. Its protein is CATSPGQGTGYTF.

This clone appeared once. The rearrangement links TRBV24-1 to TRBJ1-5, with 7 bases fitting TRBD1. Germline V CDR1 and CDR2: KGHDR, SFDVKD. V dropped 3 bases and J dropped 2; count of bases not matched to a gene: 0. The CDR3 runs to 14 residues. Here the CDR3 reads CATSDGQGNQPQHF. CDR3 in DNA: TGTGCCACCAGTGATGGACAGGGCAATCAGCCCCAGCATTTT.

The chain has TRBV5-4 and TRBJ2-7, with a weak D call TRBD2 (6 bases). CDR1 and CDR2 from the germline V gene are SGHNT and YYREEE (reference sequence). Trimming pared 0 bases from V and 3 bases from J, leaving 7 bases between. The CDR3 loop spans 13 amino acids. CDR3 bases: TGTGCCAGCAGCTTGGTGGGGGGCTACGAGCAGTACTTC. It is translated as CASSLVGGYEQYF.

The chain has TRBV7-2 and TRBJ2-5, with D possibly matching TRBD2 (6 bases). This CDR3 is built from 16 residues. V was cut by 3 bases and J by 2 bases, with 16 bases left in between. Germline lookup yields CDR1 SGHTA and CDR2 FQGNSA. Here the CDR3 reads CASSFQAGGEQETQYF. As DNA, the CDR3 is TGTGCCAGCAGCTTTCAGGCTGGCGGGGAGCAAGAGACCCAGTACTTC.